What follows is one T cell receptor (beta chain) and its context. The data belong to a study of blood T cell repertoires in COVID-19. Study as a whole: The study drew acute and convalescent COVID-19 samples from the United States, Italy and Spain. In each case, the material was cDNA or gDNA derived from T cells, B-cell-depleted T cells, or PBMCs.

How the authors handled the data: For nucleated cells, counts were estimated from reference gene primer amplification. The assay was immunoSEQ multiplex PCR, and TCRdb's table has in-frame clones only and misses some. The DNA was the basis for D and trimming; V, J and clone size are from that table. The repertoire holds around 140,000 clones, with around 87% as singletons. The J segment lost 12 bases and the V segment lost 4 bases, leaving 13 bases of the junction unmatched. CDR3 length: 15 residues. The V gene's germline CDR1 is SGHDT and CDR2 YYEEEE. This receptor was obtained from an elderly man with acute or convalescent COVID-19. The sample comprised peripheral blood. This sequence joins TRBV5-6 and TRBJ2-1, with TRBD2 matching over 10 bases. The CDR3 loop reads CASSPFGTSAILQFF. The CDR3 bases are TGTGCCAGCAGCCCATTTGGGACTAGCGCGATCTTGCAGTTCTTC.